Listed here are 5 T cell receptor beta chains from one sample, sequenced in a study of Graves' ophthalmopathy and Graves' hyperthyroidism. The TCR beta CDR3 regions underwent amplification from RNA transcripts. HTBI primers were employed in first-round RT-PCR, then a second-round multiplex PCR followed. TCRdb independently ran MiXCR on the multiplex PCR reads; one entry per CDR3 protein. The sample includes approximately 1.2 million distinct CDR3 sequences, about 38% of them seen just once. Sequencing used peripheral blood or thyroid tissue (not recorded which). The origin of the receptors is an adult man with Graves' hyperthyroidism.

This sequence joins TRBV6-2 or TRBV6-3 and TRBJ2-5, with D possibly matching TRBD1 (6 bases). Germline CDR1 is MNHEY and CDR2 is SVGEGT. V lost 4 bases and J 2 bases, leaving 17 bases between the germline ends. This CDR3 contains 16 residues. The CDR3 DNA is TGTGCCAGCAGTTTCACAGGGAAGGGGCCTCAAGAGACCCAGTACTTC. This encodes CASSFTGKGPQETQYF.

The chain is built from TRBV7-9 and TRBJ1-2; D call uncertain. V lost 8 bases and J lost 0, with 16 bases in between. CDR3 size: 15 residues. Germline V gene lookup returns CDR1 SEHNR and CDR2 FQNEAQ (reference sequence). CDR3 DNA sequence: TGTGCCAGCTCACCACGGGCGGCTCCTAACTATGGCTACACCTTC. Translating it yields CASSPRAAPNYGYTF.

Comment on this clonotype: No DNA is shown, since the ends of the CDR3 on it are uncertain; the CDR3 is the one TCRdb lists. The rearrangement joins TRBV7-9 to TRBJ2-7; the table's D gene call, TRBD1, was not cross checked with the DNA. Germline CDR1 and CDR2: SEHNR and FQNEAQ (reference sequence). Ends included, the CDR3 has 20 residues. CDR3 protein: CASSIYLCSAEGVLPYEQYF.

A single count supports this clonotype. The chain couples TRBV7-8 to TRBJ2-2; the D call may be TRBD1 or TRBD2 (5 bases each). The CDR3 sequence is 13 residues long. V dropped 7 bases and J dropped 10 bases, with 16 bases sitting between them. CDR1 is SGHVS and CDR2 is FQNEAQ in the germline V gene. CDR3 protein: CASTSGAQEELFF. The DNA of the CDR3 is TGTGCCAGCACCTCCGGGGCGCAGGAGGAGCTGTTTTTT.

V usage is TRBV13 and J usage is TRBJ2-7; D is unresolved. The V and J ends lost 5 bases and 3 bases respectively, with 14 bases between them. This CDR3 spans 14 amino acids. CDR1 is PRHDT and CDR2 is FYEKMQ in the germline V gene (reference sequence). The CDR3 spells CASSPSGGFYEQYF. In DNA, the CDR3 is TGTGCCAGCAGCCCCTCAGGCGGCTTCTACGAGCAGTACTTC.